This T cell receptor beta chain was captured by sequencing in a study of early T cells in non-severe SARS-CoV-2 infection. Study details: Investigators sequenced bulk RNA drawn from unsorted whole blood, and chains remained unpaired. Findings and caveats of the study: Clonotype matching in VDJdb favored anti-spike CD8 responses and did not capture private and CD4 specificities.

V lost 4 bases and J lost 12, with 15 bases in between. Germline CDR1 and CDR2: SGHRS and YFSETQ. The CDR3 is 12 amino acids. This clonotype was counted many times. What it recognizes is unknown. Unique molecular identifiers (one per individual cDNA molecule) were attached. TCRdb analysed the 5' RACE reads with MiXCR anew, one entry per CDR3 protein. This sample has about 62,000 distinct CDR3 sequences, with more than 9% found just once. Sequencing was carried out using whole blood. The TCR sequence derives from an adult who was a healthcare worker with PCR-confirmed SARS-CoV-2 infection or an uninfected control (not recorded which). J is TRBJ2-3 and V is TRBV5-1, with a possible D match to TRBD2 (5 bases). CDR3 DNA: TGCGCCAGCAGCCCCCACGGACTGGTCCAGTATTTT. It encodes CASSPHGLVQYF.